One sample yielded the 12 T cell receptor beta chains listed below, sequenced in a study of Graves' ophthalmopathy and Graves' hyperthyroidism. Amplification from RNA transcripts yielded the TCR beta CDR3 regions. HTBI-primed RT-PCR formed the first round, and a multiplex PCR formed the second. TCRdb itself ran the multiplex PCR reads through MiXCR, one entry per CDR3 protein. The sample yields 580,000 or so distinct CDR3 sequences, roughly 40% seen once. The material sequenced was peripheral blood or thyroid tissue (not recorded which). The receptors here all came from an adult man with Graves' hyperthyroidism.

This clonotype was observed at least ten times. The chain links TRBV7-6 to TRBJ2-7; weak D call: TRBD1 (6 bases). V dropped 2 bases and J dropped 3 bases, with 8 bases sitting between them. The CDR3 totals 13 residues. Germline V gene sequence: CDR1 SGHVS, CDR2 FNYEAQ. CDR3 amino acids: CASSLLQGYEQYF. The CDR3 bases are TGTGCCAGCAGCTTATTACAGGGCTACGAGCAGTACTTC.

In regard to this clonotype: A junction boundary mismatches the germline segment, possibly from a read error. The chain links TRBV11-1 to TRBJ2-7, with 14 bases matching TRBD2. The CDR3 totals 17 residues. CDR1 and CDR2 from the germline V gene are SGHAT and FQDESV (reference sequence). For the CDR3, the DNA is TGTGCCTGCAGCGTGGCCGGGACTAGCGGGAGAATCTACGAGCAGTACTTC. Amino acids: CACSVAGTSGRIYEQYF.

This clonotype was recorded at least ten times. The gene calls are TRBV28 and TRBJ1-2; the match to TRBD1 covers 9 bases. The CDR3 extends over 15 amino acids. CDR1 and CDR2 (germline): MDHEN, SYDVKM. J lost 4 bases, V lost 2 bases, and 5 bases had no gene match. The CDR3 sequence: CASSLSADRGYGYTF. CDR3 nucleotide sequence: TGTGCCAGCAGTTTAAGTGCGGACAGGGGCTATGGCTACACCTTC.

As to this clonotype: Since no conserved phenylalanine or tryptophan closes the CDR3, a read error is the likely cause. The DNA is omitted, as the CDR3 cannot be located on it reliably, and the CDR3 follows TCRdb's listing. This chain links TRBV7-9 with TRBJ1-1. The CDR3 region is 8 residues in length, termini included. Germline V gene sequence: CDR1 SEHNR, CDR2 FQNEAQ (reference sequence). The CDR3 sequence is CASSLASP.

As regards this clonotype: A much larger clone differs from this one at a single base, so this may be a read error. The rearrangement links TRBV6-5 to TRBJ2-2; D is perhaps TRBD2 (5 bases). Germline V gene lookup returns CDR1 MNHEY and CDR2 SVGAGI. V lost 6 bases to trimming and J lost 6 bases, with 11 bases between them. The CDR3 runs to 13 residues. CDR3 DNA: TGTGCCAGCAGAGAACGGGGATCCGGGGAGCTGTTTTTT. Translation: CASRERGSGELFF.

This clonotype occurred many times. The chain joins TRBV6-1 to TRBJ1-4; 8 positions agree with TRBD1. Per germline, CDR1 MNHNS and CDR2 SASEGT. The CDR3 length is 16 residues. V lost 8 bases, J lost 4 bases, and 12 bases stayed unmatched. CDR3 amino acids: CASGPTGDPDNEKLFF. The CDR3, as DNA: TGTGCCAGCGGCCCGACAGGGGATCCGGATAATGAAAAACTGTTTTTT.

Many counts were recorded for this clonotype. CDR3: CSVGGQGAPSYQAFF. DNA of the CDR3: TGCAGCGTTGGCGGACAGGGGGCTCCCTCGTATCAAGCTTTCTTT. The chain has TRBV29-1 and TRBJ1-1; 11 bases line up with TRBD1. The CDR3 runs 15 residues. Germline V gene lookup returns CDR1 SQVTM and CDR2 ANQGSEA. V lost 4 bases to trimming and J lost 9 bases; unmatched junction nucleotides: 13.

This clonotype came up many times. CDR3 coding DNA: TGCGCCAGCAGTGGGGCTAGGGGCCACACCGGGGAGCTGTTTTTT. Translating gives CASSGARGHTGELFF. This chain links TRBV10-1 with TRBJ2-2; D might be TRBD1 (5 bases). The CDR3 runs 15 residues. Trimming stripped 4 bases from V and 3 bases from J, with 12 bases between. Per the germline V gene, CDR1 is WNHNN and CDR2 is SYGVQD (reference sequence).

The chain links TRBV5-4 to TRBJ2-2; TRBD2 agrees at 13 bases. J gave up 0 bases and V 3 bases, and 5 bases lay outside the gene matches. CDR1 and CDR2 (germline): SGHNT, YYREEE (reference sequence). The CDR3 spans 18 residues. For the CDR3, the DNA is TGTGCCAGCAGCTGGGGACTAGCGGGGCCCACGAACACCGGGGAGCTGTTTTTT. It yields the protein CASSWGLAGPTNTGELFF. The variable domain in full, completed from reference TRBV5-4 and TRBJ2-2, reads ETGVTQSPTHLIKTRGQQVTLRCSSQSGHNTVSWYQQALGQGPQFIFQYYREEENGRGNFPPRFSGLQFPNYSSELNVNALELDDSALYLCASSWGLAGPTNTGELFFGEGSRLTVL.

This clonotype has a count of ten or more. The genes are TRBV12-3 or TRBV12-4 and TRBJ1-1, with D possibly TRBD1 on 5 matching bases. V was shortened by 3 bases and J by 3 bases, with 11 bases between the two germline ends. The CDR3 is made up of 14 amino acids. CDR3 residues: CASSFQDTDTEAFF. The DNA of the CDR3 is TGTGCCAGCAGTTTTCAGGACACAGACACTGAAGCTTTCTTT.

The table lists this clonotype with many counts. The chain recombines TRBV19 with TRBJ1-2; unclear D gene. This CDR3 contains 13 residues. Trimming left V 3 bases short and J 0 bases short, with 5 bases between. Germline V gives CDR1 LNHDA, CDR2 SQIVND (reference sequence). CDR3 residues: CASSMEPNYGYTF. CDR3 DNA: TGTGCCAGTAGTATGGAGCCTAACTATGGCTACACCTTC.

This clonotype was detected a few times. Given a much more abundant clone one base away, this may be a read error. The CDR3 bases are TGCAGCGTAGGACAGGGGACCAACTATGGCTACACCTTC. It is translated as CSVGQGTNYGYTF. The J gene is TRBJ1-2, the V gene TRBV29-1, with 9 nucleotides matching TRBD1. Per germline, CDR1 SQVTM and CDR2 ANQGSEA. There are 13 residues in the CDR3. The trim removed 6 bases at V and 2 bases at J, leaving 4 bases unmatched. The full variable domain, completed using reference TRBV29-1 and TRBJ1-2, is SAVISQKPSRDICQRGTSLTIQCQVDSQVTMMFWYRQQPGQSLTLIATANQGSEATYESGFVIDKFPISRPNLTFSTLTVSNMSPEDSSIYLCSVGQGTNYGYTFGSGTRLTVV.